This T cell receptor beta chain is from a study of T cell responses to AZD1222 COVID-19 vaccine. This CDR3 region has 23 residues. Germline V gives CDR1 MNHNS, CDR2 SASEGT. V gave up 0 bases and J gave up 0 bases; unmatched junction bases: 19. Profiling relied on immunoSEQ multiplex PCR, and the TCRdb table lists in-frame clones only, not all of them. The data show over 150,000 clones, 80% to 90% seen once. This clone occurred a few times. The antigen remains undetermined. General observations from the study: Unmutated variant regions are reportedly the target of nearly half of TCRs that are spike-specific. The study sampled repertoires only after the peak T cell response. Only five to seven AZD1222 recipients tested seropositive at baseline. Donor demographics were predominantly white British with a female majority; clonal diversity may be underestimated.

Specimen: peripheral blood, collected on day 0 of MenACWY control vaccination. This receptor was obtained from an adult in good health. This chain connects TRBV6-1 to TRBJ1-4; 10 positions agree with TRBD1. The CDR3 protein is CASSEAIMGQGRLPLATNEKLFF. In DNA form, the CDR3 reads TGTGCCAGCAGTGAAGCAATTATGGGACAGGGGCGACTTCCACTTGCAACTAATGAAAAACTGTTTTTT.